The following is a T cell receptor (beta chain) sequence with its context. The data originate from a study of T cell responses to AZD1222 COVID-19 vaccine. TCRdb keeps only in-frame clones here, not all; method: immunoSEQ multiplex PCR. This sample yields fewer than 150,000 clones, of which roughly 90% are seen a single time; under 6% belongs to the top ten. The clonotype comes from an adult who received the AZD1222 COVID-19 vaccine. Sequenced here: peripheral blood, sampled 28 days after the second AZD1222 dose.

CDR3 protein: CASSLLAGGPTDTQYF. In DNA form, the CDR3 reads TGTGCCAGCAGCTTACTAGCGGGGGGGCCGACAGATACGCAGTATTTT. The chain combines TRBV7-3 with TRBJ2-3; TRBD2 agrees at 12 bases. Germline values: CDR1 SGHTA, CDR2 FQGTGA. This CDR3 region has 16 residues. After removal of 2 bases from V and 3 bases from J, the junction contained 3 bases not matched to a gene.